What follows describes a single TCR beta chain. The antigen it recognizes is unknown. No base quality values were provided; no much bigger clone lies one nucleotide off. The data were taken from a study of T cell responses to AZD1222 COVID-19 vaccine (dated by TCRdb to the early 2020s). With respect to the entire study: AZD1222 recipients with second doses at about 4 weeks or about 12 weeks were pooled, because spike-specific TCR depth and breadth did not differ between schedules. TCR sequencing covered more than 230 trial participants: approximately 200 given two doses of AZD1222 and about 26 given two doses of MenACWY control vaccine. Trial participants were enrolled by age into 18-55, 56-69 and 70-plus year subgroups, with about 150, 28 and 57 TCR-sequenced participants respectively. The investigation overall reported the following: Reportedly, almost half of the unique spike-specific TCRs recognized epitopes lying outside the regions that are mutated in the B.1.351 and B.1.1.7 variants. Only five to seven AZD1222 recipients were SARS-CoV-2 seropositive at baseline, limiting conclusions about previously exposed vaccinees. Most participants were white British and females outnumbered males, and the authors suggested that clonal diversity may have been underestimated. Spike-specific TCR breadth and depth rose significantly after two AZD1222 doses compared with day 0 and with MenACWY recipients. Because no samples from the day 14 peak response were available, repertoires could be characterized only after the peak T cell response. In the small 56-69-year group, the increase in depth fell short of significance, most likely because of low power. Vaccine-associated CD4 TCRs spanned the whole spike protein, with dominant responses in regions 160-218 and 743-854.

Explained via the paper, the time point label denotes: baseline before first vaccination. The vaccinee samples were drawn from two UK trials, COV001 and COV002, one of which was a single-blind randomized controlled phase 2/3 trial testing AZD1222 (ChAdOx1 nCoV-19) in healthy adults. For TCRbeta chain sequencing, PBMC samples from trial participants were taken at day 0 and at day 28 after the second dose. The CDR3 regions of human TCRbeta chains were analyzed by immunosequencing. On the study's bioinformatics: Repertoire TCRs were matched against a reference library of SARS-CoV-2-specific TCRs generated with the MIRA antigen-specificity platform. Breadth meant the fraction of unique TCRs that were SARS-CoV-2-associated, whereas depth meant the fraction of total T cells that were SARS-CoV-2-associated. Using the MIRA data, each spike-specific TCR was mapped to the spike region that the TCR reacts to and placed in a CD4 or CD8 class. Log10-transformed breadth and depth values were compared by one-way ANOVA with Sidak's multiple comparisons tests. Entries here come from immuneACCESS through TCRdb and include only in-frame sequences with V and J called. Some clones fail to appear in such tables; in the studies checked, an unresolved V gene covers under half of the shortfall, and the cause of the remainder is unknown. V and J calls plus clone size are reproduced from that table; the DNA served to infer D and trimming. This sample is represented by about 78,000 clones; 70% to 85% of them were singletons. Together, the top ten hold 2.5% to 3% of the sample.

From its cysteine to its phenylalanine, the CDR3 spans 16 amino acids. Only the CDR3 region is kept as DNA, spanning 48 bases read in frame from base 1. Trimming accounts for 0 bases at V and 4 bases at J, while the number of junction bases matched to no gene is 2. CDR1 and CDR2 were assigned from the germline V gene as SGHTA and FQGNSA. The sample in question was peripheral blood, obtained on day 0 of AZD1222 vaccination. The rearranged chain carries TRBV7-2 and TRBJ2-3; TRBD2 agrees with 12 junctional bases. The receptor was isolated from an adult in good health. Here is the DNA: TGTGCCAGCAGCTTAGCGCGGACTAGCGGGGCAGATACGCAGTATTTT. Translated, this gives CASSLARTSGADTQYF. Here the CDR3 is joined to the reference TRBV7-2 and TRBJ2-3 genes, and the full variable domain is: GAGVSQSPSNKVTEKGKDVELRCDPISGHTALYWYRQSLGQGLEFLIYFQGNSAPDKSGLPSDRFSAERTGGSVSTLTIQRTQQEDSAVYLCASSLARTSGADTQYFGPGTRLTVL.